This TCR beta chain comes out of a study of blood T cell repertoires in COVID-19. Assay used: immunoSEQ multiplex PCR; TCRdb lists only in-frame clones, some missing. The sample records 250,000 to 300,000 clones, over 75% being singletons. Germline V gene data show CDR1 as LGHDT and CDR2 as YNNKEL (reference sequence). V lost 4 bases and J 1 base, leaving 10 bases between the germline ends. The CDR3 loop spans 14 amino acids. This receptor was obtained from an older woman with acute or convalescent COVID-19. Sequences were obtained from peripheral blood. The chain recombines TRBV3-1 (or the pseudogene TRBV3-2) with TRBJ1-1, with D hard to call. The CDR3, as DNA: TGTGCCAGCAGCCCAATACCAGGGAACACTGAAGCTTTCTTT. This translates into CASSPIPGNTEAFF.